This T cell receptor beta chain was observed in a study of beta chain features in type 1 diabetes. The CDR3 length is 12 residues. The germline V gene encodes CDR1 MDHEN and CDR2 SYDVKM. The germline V and J ends were trimmed by 8 bases and 5 bases, with 12 bases remaining between them. Remarks on this clone: The target antigen is unknown.

Expressed TCRB transcripts were sequenced because the isolated RNA had all been reverse transcribed beforehand. The average output of naive, central memory and regulatory T cell samples was a few million reads. Profiling relied on immunoSEQ multiplex PCR, and the TCRdb table lists in-frame clones only, not all of them. This sample has 600,000 to 700,000 clones, with 13% found just once. General study points: Within each of all four CD4+ subsets, Type 1 diabetes patients had TCRB CDR3s that were moderately but significantly shorter.

Donors underwent one heparinised blood draw, about 0.12 L on average. CD45RO/CCR7/CD25/CD127/CD95/CD27 sorting isolated CD4+ naive, central memory, regulatory and stem cell-like memory cells. The receptor's source is a man younger than 35 with type 1 diabetes. Sequenced material: naive CD4+ T cells from blood. V and J are TRBV28 and TRBJ1-2; D is uncertain. CDR3 amino acids: CASHRTVYGYTF. In DNA form, the CDR3 reads TGTGCCAGCCATAGGACGGTTTATGGCTACACCTTC.